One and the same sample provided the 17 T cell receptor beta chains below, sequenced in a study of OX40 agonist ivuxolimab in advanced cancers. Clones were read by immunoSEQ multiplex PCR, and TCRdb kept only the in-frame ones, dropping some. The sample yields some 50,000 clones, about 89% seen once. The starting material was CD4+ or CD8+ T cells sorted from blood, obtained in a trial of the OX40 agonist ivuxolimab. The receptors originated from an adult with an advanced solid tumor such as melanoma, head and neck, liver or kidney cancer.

Here the CDR3 reads CASSSGTYTSEQYV. The CDR3 DNA is TGTGCCAGCAGTTCCGGGACTTACACCTCCGAGCAGTACGTC. The chain is built from TRBV6-6 and TRBJ2-7, with D possibly TRBD2 on 6 matching bases. V gave up 4 bases and J gave up 6 bases, with 16 bases separating them. Germline V lookup: CDR1 MNHNY, CDR2 SVGAGI (reference sequence). The CDR3 sequence is 14 residues long.

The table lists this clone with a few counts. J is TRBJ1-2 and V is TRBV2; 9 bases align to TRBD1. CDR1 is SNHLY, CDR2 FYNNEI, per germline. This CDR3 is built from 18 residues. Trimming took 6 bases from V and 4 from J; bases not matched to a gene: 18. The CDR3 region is CASSELNSNRGRGYGYTF. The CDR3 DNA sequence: TGTGCCAGCAGCGAGCTAAATTCTAACAGGGGGCGAGGCTATGGCTACACCTTC. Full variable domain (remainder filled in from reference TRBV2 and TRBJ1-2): EPEVTQTPSHQVTQMGQEVILRCVPISNHLYFYWYRQILGQKVEFLVSFYNNEISEKSEIFDDQFSVERPDGSNFTLKIRSTKLEDSAMYFCASSELNSNRGRGYGYTFGSGTRLTVV.

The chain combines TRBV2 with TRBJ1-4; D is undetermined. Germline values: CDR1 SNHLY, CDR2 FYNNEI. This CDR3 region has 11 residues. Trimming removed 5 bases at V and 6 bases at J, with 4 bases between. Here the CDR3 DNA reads TGTGCCAGCAGTTATGATGAAAAACTGTTTTTT. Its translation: CASSYDEKLFF.

The CDR3 sequence: CASSFGTSVSGANVLTF. CDR3 coding DNA: TGTGCCAGCAGTTTTGGGACATCCGTGTCTGGGGCCAACGTCCTGACTTTC. The genes are TRBV27 and TRBJ2-6, with a possible D match to TRBD1 (6 bases). The CDR3 runs 17 residues. Between the trimmed V and J ends, which lost 3 bases and 1 base, there was a span of 13 bases. Looked up from germline, CDR1 is MNHEY and CDR2 is SMNVEV (reference sequence).

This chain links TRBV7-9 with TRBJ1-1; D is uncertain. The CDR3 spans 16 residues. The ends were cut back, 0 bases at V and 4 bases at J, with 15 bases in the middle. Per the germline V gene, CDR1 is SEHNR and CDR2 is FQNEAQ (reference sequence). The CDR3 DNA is TGTGCCAGCAGCTTAGCGCTTGGGCCCTTAGGCACTGAAGCTTTCTTT. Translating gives CASSLALGPLGTEAFF.

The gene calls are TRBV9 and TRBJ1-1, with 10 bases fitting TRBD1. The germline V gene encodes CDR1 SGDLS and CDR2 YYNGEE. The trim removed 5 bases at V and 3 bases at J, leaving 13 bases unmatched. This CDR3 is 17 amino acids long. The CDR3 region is CASSLRDRGIWDTEAFF. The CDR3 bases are TGTGCCAGCAGTCTCCGGGACAGGGGAATTTGGGACACTGAAGCTTTCTTT.

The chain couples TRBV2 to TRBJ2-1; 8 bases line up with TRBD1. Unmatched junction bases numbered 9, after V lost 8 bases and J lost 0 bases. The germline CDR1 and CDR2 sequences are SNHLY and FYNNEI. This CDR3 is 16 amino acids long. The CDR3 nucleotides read TGTGCCAGCTCCCCCGGGACAGGCTTCTCCTACAATGAGCAGTTCTTC. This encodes CASSPGTGFSYNEQFF.

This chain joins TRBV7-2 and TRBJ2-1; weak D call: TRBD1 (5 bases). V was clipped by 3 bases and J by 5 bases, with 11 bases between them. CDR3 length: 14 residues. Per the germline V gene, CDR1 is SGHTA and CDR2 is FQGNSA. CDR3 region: CASSFPVGHNEQFF. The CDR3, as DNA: TGTGCCAGCAGCTTTCCCGTGGGGCACAATGAGCAGTTCTTC.

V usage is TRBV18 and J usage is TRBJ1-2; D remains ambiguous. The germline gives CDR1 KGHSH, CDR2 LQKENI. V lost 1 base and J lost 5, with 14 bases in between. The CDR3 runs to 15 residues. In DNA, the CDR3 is TGTGCCAGCTCACCACTAGACGATAGAGGGTATGGCTACACCTTC. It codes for CASSPLDDRGYGYTF.

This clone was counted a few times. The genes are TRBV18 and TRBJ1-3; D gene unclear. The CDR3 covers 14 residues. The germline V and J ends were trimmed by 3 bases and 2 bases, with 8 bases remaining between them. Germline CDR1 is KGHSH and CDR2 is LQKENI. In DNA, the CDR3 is TGTGCCAGCTCACCCGCCTCGGCTGGAAACACCATATATTTT. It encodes CASSPASAGNTIYF. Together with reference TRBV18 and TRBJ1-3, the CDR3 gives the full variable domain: NAGVMQNPRHLVRRRGQEARLRCSPMKGHSHVYWYRQLPEEGLKFMVYLQKENIIDESGMPKERFSAEFPKEGPSILRIQQVVRGDSAAYFCASSPASAGNTIYFGEGSWLTVV.

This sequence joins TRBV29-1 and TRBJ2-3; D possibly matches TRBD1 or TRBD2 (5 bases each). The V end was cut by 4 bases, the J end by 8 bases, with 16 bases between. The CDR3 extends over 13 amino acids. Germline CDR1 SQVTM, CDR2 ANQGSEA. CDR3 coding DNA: TGCAGCGTTGCTTTTGGGGGAGCCCTTACGCAGTATTTT. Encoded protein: CSVAFGGALTQYF.

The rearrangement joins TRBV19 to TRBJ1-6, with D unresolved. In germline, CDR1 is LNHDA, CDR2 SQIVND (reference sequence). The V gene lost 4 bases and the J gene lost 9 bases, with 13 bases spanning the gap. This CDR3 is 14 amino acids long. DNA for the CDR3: TGTGCCAGTAGTAATGTACAGCCAGTTTCACCCCTCCACTTT. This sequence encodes CASSNVQPVSPLHF.

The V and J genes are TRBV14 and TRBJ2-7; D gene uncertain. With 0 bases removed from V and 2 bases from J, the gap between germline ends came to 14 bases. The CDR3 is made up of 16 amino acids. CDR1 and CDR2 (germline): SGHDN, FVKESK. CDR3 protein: CASSQDRPGLPYEQYF. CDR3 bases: TGTGCCAGCAGCCAAGATCGCCCGGGCCTCCCCTACGAGCAGTACTTC.

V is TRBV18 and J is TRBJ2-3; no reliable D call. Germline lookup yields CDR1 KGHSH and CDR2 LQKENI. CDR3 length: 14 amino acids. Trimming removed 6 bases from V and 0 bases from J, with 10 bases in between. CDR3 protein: CASSLLSSTDTQYF. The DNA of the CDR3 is TGTGCCAGCTCCTTGCTTTCTAGCACAGATACGCAGTATTTT.

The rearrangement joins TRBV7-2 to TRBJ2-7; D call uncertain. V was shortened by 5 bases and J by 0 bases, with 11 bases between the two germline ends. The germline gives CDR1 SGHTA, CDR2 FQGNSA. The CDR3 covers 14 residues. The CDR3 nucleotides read TGTGCCAGCAGCCTCCCCCCTGTCTCCTACGAGCAGTACTTC. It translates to CASSLPPVSYEQYF.

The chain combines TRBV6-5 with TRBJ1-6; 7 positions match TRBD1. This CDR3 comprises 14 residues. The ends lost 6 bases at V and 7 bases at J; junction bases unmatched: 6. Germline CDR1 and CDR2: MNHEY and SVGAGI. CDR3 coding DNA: TGTGCCAGCAGCCCACAGGGGTTCAATTCACCCCTCCACTTT. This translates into CASSPQGFNSPLHF.

CDR3 sequence reads: CASSLRQGRSYNEQFF. The CDR3 coding sequence is TGTGCCAGCAGTCTTAGACAGGGCAGATCCTACAATGAGCAGTTCTTC. The rearrangement joins TRBV27 to TRBJ2-1, with 7 bases matching TRBD1. The V gene end was trimmed by 5 bases and the J gene end by 1 base; junction bases not matched to a gene: 8. The CDR3 has 16 residues. CDR1 MNHEY and CDR2 SMNVEV come from the germline V gene (reference sequence).